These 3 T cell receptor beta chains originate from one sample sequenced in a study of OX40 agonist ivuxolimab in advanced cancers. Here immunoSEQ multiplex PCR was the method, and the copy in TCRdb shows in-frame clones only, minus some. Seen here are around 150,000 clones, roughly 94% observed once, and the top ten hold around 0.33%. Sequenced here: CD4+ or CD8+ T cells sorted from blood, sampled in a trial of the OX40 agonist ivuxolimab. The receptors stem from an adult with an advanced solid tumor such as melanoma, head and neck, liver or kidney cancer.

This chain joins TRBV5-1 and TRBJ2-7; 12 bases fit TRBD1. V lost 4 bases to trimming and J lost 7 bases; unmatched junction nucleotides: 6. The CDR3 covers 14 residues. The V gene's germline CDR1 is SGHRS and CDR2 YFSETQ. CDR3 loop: CASSRDRGRGEQYF. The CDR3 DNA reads TGCGCCAGCAGCCGGGACAGGGGGCGCGGGGAGCAGTACTTC.

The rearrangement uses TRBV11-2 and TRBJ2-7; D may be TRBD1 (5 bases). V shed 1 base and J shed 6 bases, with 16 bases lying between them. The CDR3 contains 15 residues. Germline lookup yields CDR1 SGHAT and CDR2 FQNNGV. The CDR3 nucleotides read TGTGCCAGCAGCTTAGGTCATACAGTAGGGGTCGAGCAGTACTTC. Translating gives CASSLGHTVGVEQYF.

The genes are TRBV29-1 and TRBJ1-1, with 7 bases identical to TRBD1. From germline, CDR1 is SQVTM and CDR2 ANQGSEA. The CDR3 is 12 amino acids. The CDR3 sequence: CRADRQNTEAFF. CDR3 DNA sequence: TGCAGGGCGGACAGGCAGAACACTGAAGCTTTCTTT.